The source of this TCR beta chain is a study of blood T cells in healthy people across ages. Study-wide points: Strongly correlated with naive T cell percentage was TCR beta diversity. No conclusive comparison of naive versus antigen-experienced cells was possible with unsorted PBMCs. CMV infection status of these donors was not known.

Donor samples were obtained from healthy Caucasian individuals from Russia, aged about 6 to 90. A sample-barcoded 5' primer and a J-beta primer mix were used in a second PCR of roughly 7 to 11 cycles. In TCRdb, the 5' RACE reads were re-called with MiXCR into one record per CDR3 protein. Of under 1,100,000 distinct CDR3 sequences in the sample, 20% to 25% are singletons; the top ten hold approximately 0.75%. CDR3 length: 16 amino acids. The V gene's germline CDR1 is SGHTA and CDR2 FQGNSA. V trimming: 3 bases; J trimming: 8 bases; junction bases outside the gene matches: 7. This clonotype was seen more than once but under ten times. Its target is unknown. The same sample was also used in a study of T cells of mothers and their children.

What was sequenced was blood. The gene calls are TRBV7-2 and TRBJ2-1; 13 bases are shared with TRBD2. This TCR was recovered from a girl aged 2 to 9 in good health. CDR3 protein: CASSFRGLAGVDEQFF. The CDR3 DNA follows: TGTGCCAGCAGCTTCCGTGGACTAGCGGGAGTCGATGAGCAGTTCTTC.